The rows below give T cell receptor beta chains drawn from one sample of a study of early T cells in non-severe SARS-CoV-2 infection. TCRdb reprocessed the 5' RACE reads via MiXCR and lists one record per CDR3 protein. The repertoire has 87,000 or so distinct CDR3 sequences, 12% to 15% of them found once; the top ten carry roughly 6.5%. Input material: whole blood. The receptors derive from an adult who was a healthcare worker with PCR-confirmed SARS-CoV-2 infection or an uninfected control (not recorded which). CDR3s include the opening cysteine and the closing phenylalanine or tryptophan. Each record gives: clone size, J gene, D gene, V gene, CDR3 protein, CDR3 DNA. D genes are given only for firm matches. Clone size is stated in some rows and not others, as once, few, many or a class when expanded.

-,TRBJ2-1,TRBD2,TRBV7-2,CASSFASGGSTREFF,TGTGCCAGCAGCTTCGCTAGCGGGGGCTCTACAAGGGAGTTCTTC
-,TRBJ2-1,-,TRBV11-2,CASSLTSSYNEQFF,TGTGCCAGCAGTCTAACTAGCTCCTACAATGAGCAGTTCTTC
few,TRBJ2-1,TRBD1,TRBV6-2/TRBV6-3,CASSDRGASSYNEQFF,TGTGCCAGCAGTGACAGGGGGGCCAGCTCCTACAATGAGCAGTTCTTC
-,TRBJ1-5,-,TRBV29-1,CSVEFGNQPQHF,TGCAGCGTTGAATTCGGCAATCAGCCCCAGCATTTT
many,TRBJ1-6,-,TRBV7-9,CASTILGQGNSPLHF,TGTGCCAGCACCATTCTGGGGCAGGGAAATTCACCCCTCCACTTT
-,TRBJ1-5,TRBD1,TRBV6-2/TRBV6-3,CASSAPGQISNQPQHF,TGTGCCAGCAGTGCCCCGGGACAGATAAGCAATCAGCCCCAGCATTTT
-,TRBJ2-2,-,TRBV29-1,CSVDEGSTGELFF,TGCAGCGTTGACGAAGGCTCCACCGGGGAGCTGTTTTTT
-,TRBJ2-3,-,TRBV6-1,CASNRDAVSVTQYF,TGTGCCTCGAACCGGGACGCCGTTTCAGTTACGCAGTATTTT
-,TRBJ2-1,-,TRBV29-1,CSVERGDNEQFF,TGCAGCGTTGAAAGAGGGGACAATGAGCAGTTCTTC
-,TRBJ2-5,-,TRBV7-3,CASSLYGGSHLQETQYF,TGTGCCAGCAGCTTATACGGGGGATCGCACCTTCAAGAGACCCAGTACTTC
many,TRBJ2-1,TRBD2,TRBV3-1,CASSQEAGGAVEQFF,TGTGCCAGCAGCCAAGAGGCCGGGGGGGCCGTTGAGCAGTTCTTC
many,TRBJ2-2,-,TRBV11-2,CASRETTTNTGELFF,TGTGCCAGCAGGGAGACTACTACGAACACCGGGGAGCTGTTTTTT
-,TRBJ1-6,TRBD1,TRBV2,CASTPGQAGSPLHF,TGTGCCAGCACCCCGGGACAGGCCGGTTCACCCCTCCACTTT
-,TRBJ2-5,-,TRBV11-2,CACRGLNQETQYF,TGTGCCTGCCGAGGGTTGAACCAAGAGACCCAGTACTTC
few,TRBJ2-1,-,TRBV12-3/TRBV12-4,CASSPVYNEQFF,TGTGCCAGCAGCCCTGTCTACAATGAGCAGTTCTTC
few,TRBJ1-1,-,TRBV12-5,CASGLGARETEAFF,TGTGCTAGTGGTTTGGGAGCCAGGGAAACTGAAGCTTTCTTT
few,TRBJ2-1,-,TRBV29-1,CSVEDRGALSNEQFF,TGCAGCGTTGAAGATCGGGGGGCTCTATCCAATGAGCAGTTCTTC
-,TRBJ2-7,-,TRBV20-1,CSARFLGEQYF,TGCAGTGCTAGATTTTTGGGGGAGCAGTACTTC
-,TRBJ1-1,-,TRBV18,CASSPRVGGTEAFF,TGTGCCAGCTCACCGAGGGTCGGGGGCACTGAAGCTTTCTTT
-,TRBJ2-3,TRBD2,TRBV18,CASSPFVGGVPTTDTQYF,TGTGCCAGCTCACCCTTCGTCGGGGGGGTCCCAACCACAGATACGCAGTATTTT
-,TRBJ2-1,-,TRBV6-5,CASSYSQGPYNEQFF,TGTGCCAGCAGTTACTCACAGGGACCCTACAATGAGCAGTTCTTC
-,TRBJ1-5,-,TRBV18,CASSPRVGLSNQPQHF,TGTGCCAGCTCACCACGGGTAGGGCTGAGCAATCAGCCCCAGCATTTT
few,TRBJ2-1,TRBD2,TRBV7-3,CASSSTLAGVYNEQFF,TGTGCCAGCAGCTCCACCTTAGCGGGGGTCTACAATGAGCAGTTCTTC
-,TRBJ1-5,TRBD1,TRBV29-1,CSVGDRGNQPQHF,TGCAGCGTGGGGGACAGGGGTAATCAGCCCCAGCATTTT
few,TRBJ2-1,TRBD2,TRBV6-2/TRBV6-3,CASTQSGTSGVYNEQFF,TGTGCCAGTACACAGTCAGGGACTAGCGGGGTCTACAATGAGCAGTTCTTC
few,TRBJ1-1,-,TRBV27,CASSLSNRPKLNTEAFF,TGTGCCAGCAGTTTATCGAACCGGCCAAAATTGAACACTGAAGCTTTCTTT
-,TRBJ1-1,-,TRBV6-2/TRBV6-3,CASSYPGVQPREAFF,TGTGCCAGCAGTTACCCAGGGGTACAGCCTCGGGAAGCTTTCTTT
few,TRBJ2-7,TRBD1,TRBV5-5,CASSRDRVSSSYEQYF,TGTGCCAGCAGCAGAGACAGGGTTTCGTCGTCCTACGAGCAGTACTTC
-,TRBJ2-1,-,TRBV7-2,CASSPLAYNEQFF,TGTGCCAGCAGCCCGCTAGCGTACAATGAGCAGTTCTTC
-,TRBJ1-6,-,TRBV10-2,CASSDHYGEYSNSPLHF,TGCGCCAGCAGTGACCACTACGGGGAATATAGTAATTCACCCCTCCACTTT
-,TRBJ1-6,-,TRBV20-1,CSLAGESNSPLHF,TGCAGTCTTGCGGGGGAATCTAATTCACCCCTCCACTTT
many,TRBJ2-2,-,TRBV11-2,CASSLDWRGETENTGELFF,TGTGCCAGCAGCTTAGATTGGAGAGGGGAGACAGAGAACACCGGGGAGCTGTTTTTT
-,TRBJ2-7,TRBD1,TRBV9,CASSVGDRASYEQYF,TGTGCCAGCAGCGTAGGGGACAGGGCATCCTACGAGCAGTACTTC
many,TRBJ2-3,TRBD2,TRBV29-1,CSVDGSGVSDTQYF,TGCAGCGTTGATGGTAGCGGGGTGTCAGATACGCAGTATTTT
once,TRBJ2-3,TRBD2,TRBV9,CASSVESSRGALGRGDTQYF,TGTGCCAGCAGCGTAGAATCTTCGCGGGGGGCCCTTGGTCGAGGAGATACGCAGTATTTT
few,TRBJ2-2,-,TRBV2,CASSVVGDTGELFF,TGTGCCAGCAGTGTAGTGGGAGACACCGGGGAGCTGTTTTTT
many,TRBJ1-5,-,TRBV6-5,CASSPGRYQPQHF,TGTGCCAGCAGTCCCGGACGATATCAGCCCCAGCATTTT
many,TRBJ1-4,TRBD1,TRBV19,CASSSRRDSPSTNEKLFF,TGTGCCAGTAGTAGTCGCCGGGACAGTCCATCAACTAATGAAAAACTGTTTTTT
-,TRBJ2-7,TRBD1,TRBV20-1,CSAIGDRGSYEQYF,TGCAGTGCTATTGGGGACAGGGGTTCCTACGAGCAGTACTTC
-,TRBJ2-7,-,TRBV19,CASSMGTYEQYF,TGTGCCAGTAGTATGGGGACGTACGAGCAGTACTTC
-,TRBJ1-1,-,TRBV27,CASSLWLGTEAFF,TGTGCCAGCAGTTTATGGCTAGGGACTGAAGCTTTCTTT
-,TRBJ2-2,TRBD1,TRBV29-1,CSVPGQGASTGELFF,TGCAGCGTCCCCGGACAGGGGGCGAGCACCGGGGAGCTGTTTTTT
few,TRBJ2-1,-,TRBV3-1,CASSQEAVSSYNEQFF,TGTGCCAGCAGCCAAGAAGCAGTGAGCTCCTACAATGAGCAGTTCTTC
-,TRBJ1-3,TRBD1,TRBV10-2,CASSESDRISGNTIYF,TGCGCCAGCAGTGAGTCGGACAGGATCTCTGGAAACACCATATATTTT
few,TRBJ1-4,-,TRBV20-1,CSARENEKLFF,TGCAGTGCTAGAGAAAATGAAAAACTGTTTTTT
few,TRBJ2-3,-,TRBV28,CASSLSHGTDTQYF,TGTGCCAGCAGTTTATCCCACGGGACAGATACGCAGTATTTT
-,TRBJ1-5,-,TRBV4-2,CASSSLHGEGEPQHF,TGTGCCAGCAGCTCCTTACATGGAGAGGGGGAGCCCCAGCATTTT
-,TRBJ1-2,-,TRBV20-1,CSAREGSRASNYGYTF,TGCAGTGCTAGAGAGGGTTCGAGGGCGTCTAACTATGGCTACACCTTC
-,TRBJ1-1,-,TRBV29-1,CSVDANGGENTEAFF,TGCAGCGTTGACGCTAACGGGGGCGAGAACACTGAAGCTTTCTTT
-,TRBJ1-1,TRBD1,TRBV25-1,CASSEWRTGGTEAFF,TGTGCCAGCAGTGAATGGAGGACAGGGGGCACTGAAGCTTTCTTT
few,TRBJ2-3,TRBD2,TRBV11-2,CASSFPLAGGPSTDTQYF,TGTGCCAGCAGCTTTCCACTAGCGGGGGGACCTAGCACAGATACGCAGTATTTT
few,TRBJ2-2,-,TRBV6-7,CASSYSRERGELFF,TGTGCCAGCAGTTACTCACGGGAGCGCGGGGAGCTGTTTTTT
few,TRBJ2-1,TRBD2,TRBV28,CASSLSTSGGSSYNEQFF,TGTGCCAGCAGTTTATCAACTAGCGGGGGGAGCTCCTACAATGAGCAGTTCTTC
-,TRBJ2-7,-,TRBV7-8,CASSPSASREQYF,TGTGCCAGCAGCCCCTCAGCGTCTCGGGAGCAGTACTTC